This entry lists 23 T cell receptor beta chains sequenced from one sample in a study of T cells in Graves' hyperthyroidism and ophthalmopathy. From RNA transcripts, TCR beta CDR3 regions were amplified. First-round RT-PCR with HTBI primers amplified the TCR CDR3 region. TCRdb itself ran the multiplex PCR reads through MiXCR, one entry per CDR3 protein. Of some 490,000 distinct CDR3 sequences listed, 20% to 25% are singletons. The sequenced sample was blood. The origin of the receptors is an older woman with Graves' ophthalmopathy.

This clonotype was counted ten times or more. The CDR3 reads CASSLGRAYGYTF. DNA of the CDR3: TGCGCCAGCAGCCTGGGTAGGGCCTATGGCTACACCTTC. This sequence joins TRBV5-1 and TRBJ1-2, with D unresolved. CDR3 length equals 13 residues. The germline V and J ends were trimmed by 4 bases and 4 bases, with 11 bases remaining between them. The germline V gene encodes CDR1 SGHRS and CDR2 YFSETQ.

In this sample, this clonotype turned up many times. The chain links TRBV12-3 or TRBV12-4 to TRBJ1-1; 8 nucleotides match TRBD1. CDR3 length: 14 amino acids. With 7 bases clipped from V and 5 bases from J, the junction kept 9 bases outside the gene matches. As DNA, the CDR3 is TGTGCCAGCACCAAGACAGGGGCGGGGACTGAAGCTTTCTTT. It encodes CASTKTGAGTEAFF.

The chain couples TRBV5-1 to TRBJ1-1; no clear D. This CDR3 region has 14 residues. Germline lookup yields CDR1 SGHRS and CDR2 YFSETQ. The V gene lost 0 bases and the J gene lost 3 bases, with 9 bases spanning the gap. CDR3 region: CASSLGYDDTEAFF. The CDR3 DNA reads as TGCGCCAGCAGCTTGGGGTACGACGACACTGAAGCTTTCTTT.

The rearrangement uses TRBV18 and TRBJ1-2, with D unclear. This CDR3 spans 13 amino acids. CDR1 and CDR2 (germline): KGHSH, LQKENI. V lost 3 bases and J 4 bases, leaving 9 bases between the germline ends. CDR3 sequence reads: CASSPGRVYGYTF. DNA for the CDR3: TGTGCCAGCTCACCTGGCCGGGTCTATGGCTACACCTTC.

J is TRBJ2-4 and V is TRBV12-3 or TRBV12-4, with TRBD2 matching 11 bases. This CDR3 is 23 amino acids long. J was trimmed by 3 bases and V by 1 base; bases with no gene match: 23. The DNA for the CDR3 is TGTGCCAGCAGTTTAGGAACCAACGGGACTAGCGGATACTCCCCAGGGGGCAAAAACATTCAGTACTTC. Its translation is CASSLGTNGTSGYSPGGKNIQYF.

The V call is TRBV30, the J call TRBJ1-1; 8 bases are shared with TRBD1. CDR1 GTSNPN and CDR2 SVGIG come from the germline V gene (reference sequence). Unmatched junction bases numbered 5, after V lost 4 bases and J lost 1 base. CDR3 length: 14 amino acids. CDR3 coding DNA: TGTGCCTGGATACCCCAGGGGGCGAACACTGAAGCTTTCTTT. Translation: CAWIPQGANTEAFF.

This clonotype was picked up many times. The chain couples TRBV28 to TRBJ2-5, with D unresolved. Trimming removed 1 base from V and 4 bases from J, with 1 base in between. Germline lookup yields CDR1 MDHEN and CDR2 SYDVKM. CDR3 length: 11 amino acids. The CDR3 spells CASSLLETQYF. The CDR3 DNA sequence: TGTGCCAGCAGTTTATTAGAGACCCAGTACTTC.

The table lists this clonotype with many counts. CDR3 in DNA: TGTGCCAGCAGTTCGTCCGGGACGTATGGCTACACCTTC. Amino acids: CASSSSGTYGYTF. The chain joins TRBV12-3 or TRBV12-4 to TRBJ1-2; possibly TRBD1 for D (5 bases). The ends were cut back, 4 bases at V and 5 bases at J, with 11 bases in the middle. This CDR3 region has 13 residues.

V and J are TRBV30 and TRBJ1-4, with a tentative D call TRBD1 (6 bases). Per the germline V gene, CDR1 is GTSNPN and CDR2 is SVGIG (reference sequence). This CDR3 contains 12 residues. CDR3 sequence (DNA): TGTGCATTAGACAGGCCCAATGAAAAACTGTTTTTT. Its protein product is CALDRPNEKLFF.

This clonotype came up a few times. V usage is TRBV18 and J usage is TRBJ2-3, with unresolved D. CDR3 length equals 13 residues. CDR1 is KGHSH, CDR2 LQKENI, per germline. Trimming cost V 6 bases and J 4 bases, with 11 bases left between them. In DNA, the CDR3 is TGTGCCAGCTCGCCTTTCACGGCAGATACGCAGTATTTT. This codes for CASSPFTADTQYF.

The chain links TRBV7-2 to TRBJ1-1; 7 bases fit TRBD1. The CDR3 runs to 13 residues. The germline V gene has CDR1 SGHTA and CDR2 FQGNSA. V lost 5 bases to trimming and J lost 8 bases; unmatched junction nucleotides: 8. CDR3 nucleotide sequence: TGTGCCAGCAGCCTGACAGGGTCGGACGAAGCTTTCTTT. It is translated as CASSLTGSDEAFF.

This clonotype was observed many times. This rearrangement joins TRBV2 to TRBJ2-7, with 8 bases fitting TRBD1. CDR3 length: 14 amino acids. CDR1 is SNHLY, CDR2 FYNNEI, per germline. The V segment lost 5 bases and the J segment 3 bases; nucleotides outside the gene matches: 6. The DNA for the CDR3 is TGTGCCAGCAGTCCCCATGGACAGGGCTACGAGCAGTACTTC. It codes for CASSPHGQGYEQYF.

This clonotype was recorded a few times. The CDR3 here is CSAITGTSNQPQHF. CDR3 nucleotide sequence: TGCAGTGCTATCACCGGGACAAGCAATCAGCCCCAGCATTTT. The chain has TRBV20-1 and TRBJ1-5; TRBD1 is a possible D gene (6 bases). The germline gives CDR1 DFQATT, CDR2 SNEGSKA (reference sequence). The CDR3 is 14 residues long. Trimming shortened V by 4 bases and J by 1 base, and 11 bases separated the two germline ends.

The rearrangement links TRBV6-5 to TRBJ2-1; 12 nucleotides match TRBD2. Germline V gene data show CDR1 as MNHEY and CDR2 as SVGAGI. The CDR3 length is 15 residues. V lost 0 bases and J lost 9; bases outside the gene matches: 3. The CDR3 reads CASSYSTSGRGEQFF. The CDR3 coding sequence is TGTGCCAGCAGTTACTCGACTAGCGGGAGAGGTGAGCAGTTCTTC.

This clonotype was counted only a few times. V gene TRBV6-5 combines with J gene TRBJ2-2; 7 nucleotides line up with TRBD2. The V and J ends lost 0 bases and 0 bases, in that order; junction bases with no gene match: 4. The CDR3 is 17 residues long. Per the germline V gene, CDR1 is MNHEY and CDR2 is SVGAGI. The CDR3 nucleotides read TGTGCCAGCAGTTACTCGTCCGGGAGGACGAACACCGGGGAGCTGTTTTTT. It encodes CASSYSSGRTNTGELFF.

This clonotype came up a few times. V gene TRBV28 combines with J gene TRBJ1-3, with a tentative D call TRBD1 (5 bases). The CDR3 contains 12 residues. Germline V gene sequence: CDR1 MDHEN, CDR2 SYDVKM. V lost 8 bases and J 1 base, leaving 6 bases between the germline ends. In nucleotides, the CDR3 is TGTGCCAGCGCAGGGTCTGGAAACACCATATATTTT. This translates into CASAGSGNTIYF.

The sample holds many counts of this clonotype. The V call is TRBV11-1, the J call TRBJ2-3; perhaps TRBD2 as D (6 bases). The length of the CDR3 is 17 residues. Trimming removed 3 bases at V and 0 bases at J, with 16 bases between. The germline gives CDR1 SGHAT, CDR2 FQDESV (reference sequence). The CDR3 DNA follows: TGTGCCAGCAGCTTCCACCTCGCCGGGACTAGCACAGATACGCAGTATTTT. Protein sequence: CASSFHLAGTSTDTQYF.

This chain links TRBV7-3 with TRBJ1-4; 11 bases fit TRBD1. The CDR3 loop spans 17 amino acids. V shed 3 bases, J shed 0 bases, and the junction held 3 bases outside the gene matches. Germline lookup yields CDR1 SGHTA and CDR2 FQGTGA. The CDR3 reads CASSFRDRGATNEKLFF. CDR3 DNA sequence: TGTGCCAGCAGCTTCCGGGACAGGGGGGCAACTAATGAAAAACTGTTTTTT. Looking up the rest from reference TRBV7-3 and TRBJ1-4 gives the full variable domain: GAGVSQTPSNKVTEKGKYVELRCDPISGHTALYWYRQSLGQGPEFLIYFQGTGAADDSGLPNDRFFAVRPEGSVSTLKIQRTERGDSAVYLCASSFRDRGATNEKLFFGSGTQLSVL.

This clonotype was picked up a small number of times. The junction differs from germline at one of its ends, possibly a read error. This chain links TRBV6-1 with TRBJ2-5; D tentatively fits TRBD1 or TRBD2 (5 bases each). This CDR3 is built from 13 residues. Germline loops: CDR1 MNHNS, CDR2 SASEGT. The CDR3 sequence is CTSRGTTRETQYF. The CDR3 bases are TGTACCAGCAGAGGGACCACGCGGGAGACCCAGTACTTC.

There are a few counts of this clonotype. CDR3 sequence (DNA): TGTGCCATCAGCGCTGACAGGGCCCTGTCCTACGAGCAGTACTTC. Translating gives CAISADRALSYEQYF. The chain combines TRBV10-3 with TRBJ2-7, with 7 bases aligning to TRBD1. Germline-derived CDR1 and CDR2 are ENHRY and SYGVKD. CDR3 size: 15 residues. Losses at the gene ends were 6 bases for V and 1 base for J; bases not matched to a gene: 9.

The DNA for the CDR3 is TGTGCCAGCAGTGTGGGCAGACCGGAGACCCAGTACTTC. It is translated as CASSVGRPETQYF. The chain combines TRBV2 with TRBJ2-5; unclear D gene. V lost 4 bases, J lost 5 bases, and 11 bases lay in between. The CDR3 is 13 amino acids. Per the germline V gene, CDR1 is SNHLY and CDR2 is FYNNEI.

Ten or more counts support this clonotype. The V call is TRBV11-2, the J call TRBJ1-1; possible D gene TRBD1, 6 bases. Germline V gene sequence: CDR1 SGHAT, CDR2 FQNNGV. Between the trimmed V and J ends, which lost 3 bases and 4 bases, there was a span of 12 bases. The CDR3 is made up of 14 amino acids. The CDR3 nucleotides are TGTGCCAGCAGCTTCCTACAGGGTCTCACTGAAGCTTTCTTT. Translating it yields CASSFLQGLTEAFF.

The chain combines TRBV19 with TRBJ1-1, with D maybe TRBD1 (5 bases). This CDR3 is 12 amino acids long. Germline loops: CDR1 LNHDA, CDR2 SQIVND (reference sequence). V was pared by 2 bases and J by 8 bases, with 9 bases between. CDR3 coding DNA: TGTGCCAGTAGTATATTCCAGGGCGAAGCTTTCTTT. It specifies CASSIFQGEAFF.